These 19 T cell receptor beta chains came from one sample sequenced in a study of CXCR3-negative and CXCR3-positive naive CD8 T cells (dated by TCRdb to about 2019). The sequencer was a NextSeq 550. The Human TCR Profiling Kit (MiLaboratory) was used to make UMI-labeled 5' RACE TRB cDNA libraries. TCRdb reprocessed the sequencing reads and holds a single record per CDR3 protein sequence, with no DNA. The table for this sample records 46,000 or so distinct CDR3 sequences. The ten top clones hold about 2.3% of the sample. The sample was naive CXCR3- CD8+ T cells from blood. The cell subset or site label here, explained by the study, means: CD45RO-CCR7+CD27+CD95- naive CD8+ T cells lacking CXCR3 (TNR3-). The receptors come from a human donor in good health. Some clones in this sample may be carry-over from other donors' samples.

This chain connects TRBV5-1 to TRBJ2-5. This CDR3 comprises 13 residues. From germline, CDR1 is SGHRS and CDR2 YFSETQ. The CDR3: CASSLTAEETQYF.

The chain uses TRBV15 and TRBJ1-4; TCRdb's D gene call, TRBD1, goes unchecked for lack of DNA. The CDR3 covers 18 residues. Germline V gene sequence: CDR1 LNHNV, CDR2 YYDKDF (reference sequence). The CDR3 loop reads CATSRTNRGRLMYEKLFF.

This chain joins TRBV29-1 and TRBJ2-5; TCRdb reports TRBD1, a call that lacks DNA to check it against. The germline CDR1 and CDR2 sequences are SQVTM and ANQGSEA. This CDR3 comprises 13 residues. This CDR3 reads CSGTGWDDETQYF.

V usage is TRBV28 and J usage is TRBJ2-2; without DNA, the TCRdb call of TRBD2 cannot be checked. CDR1 is MDHEN, CDR2 SYDVKM, per germline. CDR3 size: 15 residues. The CDR3 is CASSFGREVSGELFF.

The chain carries TRBV28 and TRBJ2-1; TCRdb picks TRBD2, but there is no DNA to check that call. Germline V gives CDR1 MDHEN, CDR2 SYDVKM. The CDR3 totals 16 residues. The CDR3 loop reads CASNRLAGGNYNEQFF.

The chain combines TRBV12-3 or TRBV12-4 with TRBJ2-7; TCRdb's D call, TRBD1, is unchecked because there is no DNA. This CDR3 contains 13 residues. CDR3 amino acids: CASAPPALYEQYF.

This chain connects TRBV6-5 to TRBJ2-1; TCRdb returns TRBD1, unconfirmable since there is no DNA. This CDR3 is built from 13 residues. Germline V gene lookup returns CDR1 MNHEY and CDR2 SVGAGI. CDR3 loop: CASSWGTGNEQFF.

The chain employs TRBV4-1 and TRBJ2-7; TCRdb names TRBD1, which stays unverified in the absence of DNA. The germline gives CDR1 MGHRA, CDR2 YSYEKL. This CDR3 is 15 amino acids long. CDR3 amino acids: CASSQHGQASNEQYF.

The chain joins TRBV6-1 to TRBJ1-1. The CDR3 extends over 12 amino acids. Germline V gene sequence: CDR1 MNHNS, CDR2 SASEGT. The CDR3 sequence: CASSYANTEAFF.

CDR3 protein: CASSPGGAEAFF. This chain uses TRBV5-6 with TRBJ1-1; no DNA is available, so the TRBD1 call from TCRdb remains unchecked. The CDR3 runs 12 residues. Germline V gives CDR1 SGHDT, CDR2 YYEEEE.

V gene TRBV29-1 combines with J gene TRBJ2-1; TCRdb gives TRBD2 as the D gene, but with no DNA this cannot be confirmed. The germline V gene encodes CDR1 SQVTM and CDR2 ANQGSEA. This CDR3 has 13 amino acids. The CDR3 loop is CSVEGLSWEKPFF.

V usage is TRBV29-1 and J usage is TRBJ1-1; no DNA is available, so the TRBD1 call from TCRdb remains unchecked. The CDR3 is made up of 14 amino acids. The germline V gene encodes CDR1 SQVTM and CDR2 ANQGSEA. The CDR3 reads CSAVSGTDDTEAFF. Filled out from reference TRBV29-1 and TRBJ1-1, the complete variable domain reads SAVISQKPSRDICQRGTSLTIQCQVDSQVTMMFWYRQQPGQSLTLIATANQGSEATYESGFVIDKFPISRPNLTFSTLTVSNMSPEDSSIYLCSAVSGTDDTEAFFGQGTRLTVV.

The V gene is TRBV4-1, the J gene TRBJ2-7; TCRdb designates TRBD1, a call that cannot be tested without DNA. CDR3 length: 14 amino acids. The germline V gene encodes CDR1 MGHRA and CDR2 YSYEKL. The CDR3 is CASSGGQGAYEQYF.

In terms of frequency, this clonotype is medium-sized. The rearrangement links TRBV21-1 to TRBJ2-5. TRBV21-1 is shown as a pseudogene. CDR3 size: 12 residues. The CDR3 protein is CASERYQETQYF.

This chain links TRBV29-1 with TRBJ2-7. The CDR3 runs to 12 residues. Per germline, CDR1 SQVTM and CDR2 ANQGSEA. The CDR3: CSVKADSYEQYF.

The gene calls are TRBV12-3 or TRBV12-4 and TRBJ2-3; with no DNA, the TCRdb D assignment of TRBD2 cannot be verified. The CDR3 covers 15 residues. The CDR3 is CASSLLAGGPDTQYF.

Here the CDR3 reads CASSGEGTGELFF. J is TRBJ2-2 and V is TRBV6-4. The CDR3 has 13 amino acids. CDR1 is MRHNA and CDR2 is SNTAGT in the germline V gene.

The chain couples TRBV29-1 to TRBJ1-2. The CDR3 runs 11 residues. CDR1 is SQVTM, CDR2 ANQGSEA, per germline. CDR3 sequence reads: CSVEWDYGYTF.

The chain joins TRBV6-6 to TRBJ2-7. CDR3 length: 14 residues. Germline CDR1 and CDR2: MNHNY and SVGAGI (reference sequence). CDR3 sequence: CASTGRTDHYEQYF.